A single sample is the source of the 21 T cell receptor beta chains below, sequenced in a study of siplizumab effects on memory and regulatory T cells. Data came from immunoSEQ multiplex PCR; TCRdb stores just in-frame clones and leaves some out. In the table there are around 100,000 clones, over 85% of which are singletons. The specimen sequenced was Tregs sorted from blood. These receptors all come from a human donor in good health.

The V gene is TRBV29-1, the J gene TRBJ2-5; D remains unclear. The V and J ends lost 6 bases and 0 bases respectively, with 11 bases between them. The CDR3 extends over 13 amino acids. Per germline, CDR1 SQVTM and CDR2 ANQGSEA. The CDR3 here is CSVATNYQETQYF. The DNA of the CDR3 is TGCAGCGTCGCGACAAACTACCAAGAGACCCAGTACTTC.

The CDR3, as DNA: TGCGCCAGCAGCTTGGGCAAGAACTATGGCTACACCTTC. Its translation: CASSLGKNYGYTF. The chain recombines TRBV5-1 with TRBJ1-2; D is undetermined. The V end lost 0 bases, the J end lost 2 bases, and 5 bases lay between the germline ends. This CDR3 is 13 amino acids long. From germline, CDR1 is SGHRS and CDR2 YFSETQ.

This chain links TRBV27 with TRBJ1-5; D unresolved. Germline CDR1 and CDR2: MNHEY and SMNVEV (reference sequence). Trimming took off 2 bases at V and 7 bases at J, with 9 bases between the two ends. There are 13 residues in the CDR3. The CDR3 DNA sequence: TGTGCCAGCAGTTTACTGAGTGCCCAGCCCCAGCATTTT. Translated: CASSLLSAQPQHF.

Note on this clone: The germline gene is not matched at one end of the junction; a read error may be the cause. The chain joins TRBV30 to TRBJ2-3; no reliable D call. In germline, CDR1 is GTSNPN, CDR2 SVGIG (reference sequence). This CDR3 contains 13 residues. The CDR3 is CAWSVVPKDRQYF. CDR3 DNA: TGTGCCTGGAGTGTTGTCCCAAAAGATAGGCAGTATTTT.

In DNA, the CDR3 is TGTGCCAGCAGAAACAGGGTGAATAATTCACCCCTCCACTTT. Its translation: CASRNRVNNSPLHF. The V call is TRBV6-5, the J call TRBJ1-6; weak D call: TRBD1 (6 bases). The CDR3 is made up of 14 amino acids. Germline V gene data show CDR1 as MNHEY and CDR2 as SVGAGI. V was pared by 6 bases and J by 5 bases, with 11 bases between.

The CDR3 loop reads CASSPREASHSTDTQYF. In nucleotides, the CDR3 is TGTGCCAGCTCACCACGAGAGGCCAGTCACAGCACAGATACGCAGTATTTT. The chain couples TRBV18 to TRBJ2-3; D not certain. This CDR3 contains 17 residues. V dropped 1 base and J dropped 0 bases, with 14 bases sitting between them. Germline V gene lookup returns CDR1 KGHSH and CDR2 LQKENI.

V gene TRBV19 combines with J gene TRBJ2-6; 7 bases align to TRBD2. J gave up 2 bases and V 2 bases, and 3 bases lay outside the gene matches. The CDR3 loop spans 16 amino acids. CDR1 LNHDA and CDR2 SQIVND come from the germline V gene (reference sequence). The CDR3 loop reads CASSIRAGAGANVLTF. Written as DNA, the CDR3 is TGTGCCAGTAGTATAAGGGCGGGAGCTGGGGCCAACGTCCTGACTTTC.

The CDR3 nucleotides are TGTGCCAGTAGTAAAGGGGACAGGGGTGAAGCTTTCTTT. Its protein product is CASSKGDRGEAFF. The chain joins TRBV19 to TRBJ1-1, with 10 positions matching TRBD1. This CDR3 comprises 13 residues. The V gene's germline CDR1 is LNHDA and CDR2 SQIVND (reference sequence). V was clipped by 4 bases and J by 7 bases; unmatched bases: 3.

The gene calls are TRBV2 and TRBJ2-3; possible D gene TRBD2, 6 bases. The V and J ends lost 0 bases and 0 bases respectively, with 13 bases between them. Germline V CDR1 and CDR2: SNHLY, FYNNEI. The CDR3 extends over 17 amino acids. The CDR3 reads CASSEALGRGSTDTQYF. The CDR3 DNA follows: TGTGCCAGCAGTGAAGCGCTCGGGCGGGGCAGCACAGATACGCAGTATTTT. Based on the CDR3 plus reference TRBV2 and TRBJ2-3, the full variable domain is EPEVTQTPSHQVTQMGQEVILRCVPISNHLYFYWYRQILGQKVEFLVSFYNNEISEKSEIFDDQFSVERPDGSNFTLKIRSTKLEDSAMYFCASSEALGRGSTDTQYFGPGTRLTVL.

The rearrangement joins TRBV2 to TRBJ1-1; 7 nucleotides align to TRBD1. CDR3 length: 16 amino acids. The germline CDR1 and CDR2 sequences are SNHLY and FYNNEI. J lost 0 bases, V lost 6 bases, and 10 bases had no gene match. The DNA for the CDR3 is TGTGCCAGCAGGGGACAGCATGGACCCATGAACACTGAAGCTTTCTTT. Encoded protein: CASRGQHGPMNTEAFF.

The chain employs TRBV18 and TRBJ1-2, with unresolved D. The germline V gene encodes CDR1 KGHSH and CDR2 LQKENI. The CDR3 is 12 residues long. With 6 bases removed from V and 5 bases from J, the gap between germline ends came to 10 bases. This CDR3 is CASSPTEYGYTF. The CDR3 DNA reads TGTGCCAGCTCCCCGACGGAGTATGGCTACACCTTC.

This sequence joins TRBV7-2 and TRBJ2-1; D unresolved. Deletions cut 0 bases from V and 4 bases from J, with 10 bases between. Looked up from germline, CDR1 is SGHTA and CDR2 is FQGNSA. The CDR3 totals 15 residues. CDR3 sequence: CASSLAGTAYNEQFF. The CDR3 DNA reads as TGTGCCAGCAGCTTAGCGGGCACCGCGTACAATGAGCAGTTCTTC.

The chain joins TRBV11-1 to TRBJ1-4, with D uncertain. With 6 bases removed from V and 8 bases from J, the gap between germline ends came to 13 bases. Germline assignment: CDR1 SGHAT and CDR2 FQDESV (reference sequence). CDR3 length equals 13 residues. Here the CDR3 DNA reads TGTGCCAGCAGTTTGCTCGGTGGGGAAAAACTGTTTTTT. It encodes CASSLLGGEKLFF.

The chain links TRBV11-3 to TRBJ2-5; the match to TRBD2 covers 8 bases. The CDR3 runs to 15 residues. Germline trimming cut 2 bases from V and 2 bases from J; bases unmatched to any gene: 4. Looked up from germline, CDR1 is SGHNT and CDR2 is YENEEA. The CDR3 bases are TGTGCCAGCAGCTTACAGCGGGAGTTTCAAGAGACCCAGTACTTC. Encoded protein: CASSLQREFQETQYF.

J is TRBJ1-4 and V is TRBV30; maybe TRBD1 (6 bases). Germline assignment: CDR1 GTSNPN and CDR2 SVGIG (reference sequence). The CDR3 length is 15 residues. V lost 4 bases, J lost 3 bases, and 15 bases lay in between. CDR3 protein: CAWKARGGANEKLFF. The CDR3 region has the DNA TGTGCCTGGAAGGCAAGGGGGGGTGCTAATGAAAAACTGTTTTTT. The entire variable domain, with the rest obtained from reference TRBV30 and TRBJ1-4, is as follows: SQTIHQWPATLVQPVGSPLSLECTVEGTSNPNLYWYRQAAGRGLQLLFYSVGIGQISSEVPQNLSASRPQDRQFILSSKKLLLSDSGFYLCAWKARGGANEKLFFGSGTQLSVL.

J is TRBJ1-2 and V is TRBV6-1; D is uncertain. CDR3 length: 16 residues. Germline V gene lookup returns CDR1 MNHNS and CDR2 SASEGT. V was clipped by 1 base and J by 5 bases, with 17 bases between them. The CDR3 nucleotides are TGTGCCAGCAGTGAAGGGCCGACACCCACCTCATATGGCTACACCTTC. It yields the protein CASSEGPTPTSYGYTF.

The rearrangement joins TRBV11-3 to TRBJ2-2; TRBD2 matches at 11 bases. Germline CDR1 and CDR2: SGHNT and YENEEA. J lost 4 bases, V lost 1 base, and 5 bases had no gene match. This CDR3 is 17 amino acids long. DNA of the CDR3: TGTGCCAGCAGCTTAGTCCGCCTAGCGGGAGGCACCGGGGAGCTGTTTTTT. This codes for CASSLVRLAGGTGELFF. Based on the CDR3 plus reference TRBV11-3 and TRBJ2-2, the full variable domain is EAGVVQSPRYKIIEKKQPVAFWCNPISGHNTLYWYLQNLGQGPELLIRYENEEAVDDSQLPKDRFSAERLKGVDSTLKIQPAELGDSAVYLCASSLVRLAGGTGELFFGEGSRLTVL.

The rearrangement uses TRBV5-4 and TRBJ1-6; TRBD1 matches at 10 bases. The ends lost 4 bases at V and 0 bases at J; junction bases unmatched: 4. Germline CDR1 reads SGHNT; CDR2 reads YYREEE (reference sequence). The length of the CDR3 is 17 residues. The CDR3 protein is CASSLDRGLSYNSPLHF. For the CDR3, the DNA is TGTGCCAGCAGCCTCGACAGGGGGCTCTCCTATAATTCACCCCTCCACTTT.

The chain couples TRBV7-6 to TRBJ2-5; 7 bases match TRBD1. The CDR3 runs 15 residues. V lost 1 base and J lost 0; bases outside the gene matches: 2. Per germline, CDR1 SGHVS and CDR2 FNYEAQ. The DNA for the CDR3 is TGTGCCAGCAGCTTAGGTGGGACAGACCAAGAGACCCAGTACTTC. It translates to CASSLGGTDQETQYF.

This clone was detected once. This chain joins TRBV11-3 and TRBJ1-5; no reliable D call. The CDR3 sequence is 13 residues long. Trimming pared 6 bases from V and 3 bases from J, leaving 9 bases between. Germline CDR1 and CDR2: SGHNT and YENEEA. This chain's CDR3 is CASRPAVNQPQHF. The DNA for the CDR3 is TGTGCCAGCAGGCCAGCGGTCAATCAGCCCCAGCATTTT.

This chain links TRBV6-1 with TRBJ1-5; weak D call: TRBD1 (6 bases). The CDR3 covers 15 residues. The germline gives CDR1 MNHNS, CDR2 SASEGT. V gave up 4 bases and J gave up 11 bases, with 21 bases separating them. The chain's CDR3 is CASSVARGGPLAQHF. CDR3 nucleotide sequence: TGTGCCAGCAGTGTAGCGAGGGGGGGCCCCTTGGCCCAGCATTTT.